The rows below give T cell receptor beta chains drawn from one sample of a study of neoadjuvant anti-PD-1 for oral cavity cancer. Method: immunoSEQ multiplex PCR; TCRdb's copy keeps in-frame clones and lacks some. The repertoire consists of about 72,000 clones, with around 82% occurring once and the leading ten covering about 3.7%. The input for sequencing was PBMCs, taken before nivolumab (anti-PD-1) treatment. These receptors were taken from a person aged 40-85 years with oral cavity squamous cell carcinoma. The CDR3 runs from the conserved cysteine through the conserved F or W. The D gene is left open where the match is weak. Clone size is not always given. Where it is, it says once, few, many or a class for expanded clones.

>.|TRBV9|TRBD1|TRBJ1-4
TGTGCCAGCAGCGAGGGTCGGACAGGGCCGAATGAAAAACTGTTTTTT
CASSEGRTGPNEKLFF
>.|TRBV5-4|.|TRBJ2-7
TGTGCCAGCAGCTTTTCCTCCTACGAGCAGTACTTC
CASSFSSYEQYF
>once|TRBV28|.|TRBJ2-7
TGTGCCAGCAGTTTATCCCCCGGGGCGAGGAGCTCCTACGAGCAGTACTTC
CASSLSPGARSSYEQYF
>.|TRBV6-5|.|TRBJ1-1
TGTGCCAGCAGGAGCACAGTGAACACTGAAGCTTTCTTT
CASRSTVNTEAFF
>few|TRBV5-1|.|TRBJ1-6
TGCGCCAGCAGTTTTTTTCAGGGTGATAATTCACCCCTCCACTTT
CASSFFQGDNSPLHF
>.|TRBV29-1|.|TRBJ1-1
TGCAGCGGTCAGGGTTTCTTGGACACTGAAGCTTTCTTT
CSGQGFLDTEAFF
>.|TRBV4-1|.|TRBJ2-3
TGCGCCAGCAGCCAAGGTTCGGGTGGCACAGATACGCAGTATTTT
CASSQGSGGTDTQYF
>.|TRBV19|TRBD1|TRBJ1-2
TGTGCCAGTAGTCCAGGACAGGGAAGGGATGGCTACACCTTC
CASSPGQGRDGYTF
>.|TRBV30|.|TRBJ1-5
TGTGCCTGGAGTGTGTCGGGGGATCAGCCCCAGCATTTT
CAWSVSGDQPQHF
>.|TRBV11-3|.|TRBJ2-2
TGTGCCAGCAGCTCCGTCGGGGGCACCGGGGAGCTGTTTTTT
CASSSVGGTGELFF
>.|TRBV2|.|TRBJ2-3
TGTGCCAGCAGTGTGGACAAAAGCACAGATACGCAGTATTTT
CASSVDKSTDTQYF
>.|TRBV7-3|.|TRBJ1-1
TGTGCCAGCAGCCTATCACTCGAACGAAACAGGGAAGCTTTCTTT
CASSLSLERNREAFF
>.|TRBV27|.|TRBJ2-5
TGTGCCAGCAGTTTAGGGGAGACCCAGTACTTC
CASSLGETQYF
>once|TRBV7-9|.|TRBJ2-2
TGTGCCAGCAGCTTAAAATACTTGAACACCGGGGAGCTGTTTTTT
CASSLKYLNTGELFF
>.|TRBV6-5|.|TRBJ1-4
TGTGCCAGCAGGGCCACGGGGGGGGCTAATGAAAAACTGTTTTTT
CASRATGGANEKLFF
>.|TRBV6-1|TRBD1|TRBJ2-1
TGTGCCAGCCACCCCGGGACAGGGGAGAAGAATGAGCAGTTCTTC
CASHPGTGEKNEQFF
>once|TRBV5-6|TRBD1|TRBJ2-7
TGTGCCAGCAGCTGGGGCTCAGGGGGCGCTTACGAGCAGTACTTC
CASSWGSGGAYEQYF
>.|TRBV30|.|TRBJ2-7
TGTGCCTGGAGTGAACAGGGTTACGAGCAGTACTTC
CAWSEQGYEQYF
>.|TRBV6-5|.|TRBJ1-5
TGTGCCAGCGGCTTCGATCATCAGCCCCAGCATTTT
CASGFDHQPQHF
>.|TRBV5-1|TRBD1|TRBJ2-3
TGCGCCAGCAGCACCGGGACAGGGGGCACAGATACGCAGTATTTT
CASSTGTGGTDTQYF
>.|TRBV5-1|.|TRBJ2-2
TGCGCCAGCAGCTTCACTCAACTGGCCACCACCGGGGAGCTGTTTTTT
CASSFTQLATTGELFF
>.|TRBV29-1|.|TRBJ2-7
TGCAGCGTTCGGTCAGGGAGCTCCTACGAGCAGTACTTC
CSVRSGSSYEQYF
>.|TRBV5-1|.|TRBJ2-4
TGCGCCAGCAGCTTAACTCCCTGGGCCATTCAGTACTTC
CASSLTPWAIQYF
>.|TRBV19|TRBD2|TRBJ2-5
TGTGCCAGTAGTATTGGATTACGCGGGAGGGCCCACGAGACCCAGTACTTC
CASSIGLRGRAHETQYF
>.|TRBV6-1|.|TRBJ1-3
TGTGCCAGCAGTGAAGTAGGGACATCGGGGGACACCATATATTTT
CASSEVGTSGDTIYF
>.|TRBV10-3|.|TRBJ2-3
TGTGCCATCGCACGGGGGTTCACAGATACGCAGTATTTT
CAIARGFTDTQYF
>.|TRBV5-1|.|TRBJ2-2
TGCGCCAGCAGCTGGAATGGGGGAGAGAACACCGGGGAGCTGTTTTTT
CASSWNGGENTGELFF
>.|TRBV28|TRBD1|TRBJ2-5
TGTGCCAGCAGTTTATGGGACAGGGTACAAGAGACCCAGTACTTC
CASSLWDRVQETQYF
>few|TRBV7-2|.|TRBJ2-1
TGTGCCAGCAGCTTACCACGGACCAGGACCAATGAGCAGTTCTTC
CASSLPRTRTNEQFF
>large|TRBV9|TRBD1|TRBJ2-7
TGTGCCAGCAGTACAGGGGGCGCATCCTACGAGCAGTACTTC
CASSTGGASYEQYF
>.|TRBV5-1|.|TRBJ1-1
TGCGCCAGCAGGGAGGGATCGTCGGACACTGAAGCTTTCTTT
CASREGSSDTEAFF